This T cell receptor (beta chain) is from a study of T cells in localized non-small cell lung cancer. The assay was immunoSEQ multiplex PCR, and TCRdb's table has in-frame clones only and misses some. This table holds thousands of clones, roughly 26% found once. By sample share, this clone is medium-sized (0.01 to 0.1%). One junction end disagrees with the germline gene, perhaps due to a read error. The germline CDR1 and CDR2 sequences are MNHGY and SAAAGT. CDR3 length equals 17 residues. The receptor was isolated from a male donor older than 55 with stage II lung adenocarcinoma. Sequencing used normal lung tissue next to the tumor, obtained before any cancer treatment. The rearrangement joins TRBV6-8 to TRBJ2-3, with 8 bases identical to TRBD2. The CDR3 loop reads CASSDSPGGPSTDTQYF. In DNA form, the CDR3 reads TGTGCCAGCAGTGACTCTCCGGGGGGGCCGAGCACAGATACGCAGTATTTT.